This passage covers 8 T cell receptor beta chains from one sample sequenced in a study of blood T cell repertoires in COVID-19. Repertoires were generated with immunoSEQ multiplex PCR, while TCRdb's copy carries only in-frame clones and drops some. The profile shows more than 110,000 clones, 80% to 85% of them singletons. The sample taken for sequencing was peripheral blood. Receptors were obtained from an elderly woman with acute or convalescent COVID-19.

The V and J genes are TRBV28 and TRBJ1-4; weak D call: TRBD1 (6 bases). Germline V gene data show CDR1 as MDHEN and CDR2 as SYDVKM. V was shortened by 8 bases and J by 8 bases, with 15 bases between the two germline ends. CDR3 length equals 13 residues. CDR3 sequence reads: CASGGGSREKLFF. As DNA, the CDR3 is TGTGCCAGCGGTGGGGGCTCCAGGGAAAAACTGTTTTTT.

The V and J genes are TRBV2 and TRBJ2-7; D is perhaps TRBD2 (7 bases). V shed 6 bases and J shed 2 bases, with 11 bases lying between them. This CDR3 is built from 13 residues. Germline V gene data show CDR1 as SNHLY and CDR2 as FYNNEI. In DNA, the CDR3 is TGTGCCAGCAGAGGGGGGGCGGCCTACGAGCAGTACTTC. Amino acids: CASRGGAAYEQYF.

The chain links TRBV5-1 to TRBJ2-5; the match to TRBD2 covers 16 bases. The germline V gene has CDR1 SGHRS and CDR2 YFSETQ. V lost 4 bases to trimming and J lost 0 bases; unmatched junction nucleotides: 9. The CDR3 is 19 residues long. The CDR3 reads CASSPGLAGGMGNQETQYF. The CDR3 DNA reads TGCGCCAGCAGCCCGGGACTAGCGGGGGGGATGGGGAACCAAGAGACCCAGTACTTC.

The CDR3 nucleotides are TGTGCCAGCAGCTTCCGCCCGGGAGATACGCAGTATTTT. It translates to CASSFRPGDTQYF. The V call is TRBV5-6, the J call TRBJ2-3, with unresolved D. The ends were cut back, 2 bases at V and 5 bases at J, with 9 bases in the middle. The germline V gene encodes CDR1 SGHDT and CDR2 YYEEEE. There are 13 residues in the CDR3.

The chain is built from TRBV18 and TRBJ2-7, with D perhaps matching TRBD1 (6 bases). Germline lookup yields CDR1 KGHSH and CDR2 LQKENI. Trimming cost V 2 bases and J 5 bases, with 19 bases left between them. This CDR3 is built from 16 residues. CDR3 sequence: CASSPVPPQGRDEQYF. DNA for the CDR3: TGTGCCAGCTCACCAGTCCCCCCCCAGGGGCGCGACGAGCAGTACTTC.

The V gene is TRBV10-3, the J gene TRBJ2-7; 7 bases line up with TRBD1. V lost 11 bases, J lost 5 bases, and 21 bases stayed unmatched. From germline, CDR1 is ENHRY and CDR2 SYGVKD. The length of the CDR3 is 16 residues. The CDR3 bases are TGTGCCGCGCGACCCCACGCAGGGGGTGAATACCACGAGCAGTACTTC. Amino acid sequence: CAARPHAGGEYHEQYF.

The V gene is TRBV3-1 (or the pseudogene TRBV3-2), the J gene TRBJ1-1; TRBD1 is a possible D gene (5 bases). From germline, CDR1 is LGHDT and CDR2 YNNKEL (reference sequence). Trimming took 1 base from V and 12 from J, leaving 12 bases between them. The CDR3 length is 12 residues. In nucleotides, the CDR3 is TGTGCCAGCAGCCAAGGGACACCCGATACTTTCTTT. Protein: CASSQGTPDTFF.

This clone was observed a few times. The CDR3 DNA reads as TGTGCCAGCAGTACCAGGGGGAACACTGAAGCTTTCTTT. The encoded protein is CASSTRGNTEAFF. V and J are TRBV6-5 and TRBJ1-1; tentatively, D is TRBD1 (6 bases). CDR3 size: 13 residues. V shed 5 bases and J shed 1 base, with 8 bases lying between them. The germline CDR1 and CDR2 sequences are MNHEY and SVGAGI.